Reported below is one TCR beta chain. Its specificity is unknown. Libraries were prepared by immunoSEQ multiplex PCR; TCRdb keeps only in-frame clonotypes and omits some of them. The sample carries some 98,000 clones, about 86% recorded once. The data belong to a study of OX40 agonist ivuxolimab in advanced cancers. The overall study: Three patients got partial responses; one had hepatocellular carcinoma and two had cutaneous melanoma.

Anyone with autoimmune disease history or systemic immunosuppression was excluded. Losses at the gene ends were 2 bases for V and 6 bases for J; bases not matched to a gene: 8. Germline CDR1 reads SGDLS; CDR2 reads YYNGEE. The CDR3 is 15 amino acids. Study-wide findings and caveats: Average numbers of expanded clones were greater in CD8+ T cells than in CD4+. The study did not work out the antigen specificity of the expanded peripheral T cells.

The chain is built from TRBV9 and TRBJ2-5, with 9 bases lining up with TRBD1. The source of this sequence is an adult with an advanced solid tumor such as melanoma, head and neck, liver or kidney cancer. The sequences come from CD4+ or CD8+ T cells sorted from blood, collected in a trial of the OX40 agonist ivuxolimab. CDR3 sequence: CASSVSGQGTQTQYF. The CDR3 coding sequence is TGTGCCAGCAGCGTGAGCGGACAGGGGACTCAGACCCAGTACTTC. The variable domain in full, with the rest retrieved from reference TRBV9 and TRBJ2-5, is DSGVTQTPKHLITATGQRVTLRCSPRSGDLSVYWYQQSLDQGLQFLIQYYNGEERAKGNILERFSAQQFPDLHSELNLSSLELGDSALYFCASSVSGQGTQTQYFGPGTRLLVL.